Shown below are 9 T cell receptor beta chains from a single sample sequenced in a study of CD8 T cells in Susac syndrome. Reverse transcription of roughly 0.5 to 1 ug RNA used random hexamers. MiXCR, applied by TCRdb to the immunoSEQ multiplex PCR reads, yields one record per CDR3 protein. The sample shows around 160,000 distinct CDR3 sequences, less than 95% of them seen only once. Material: CD4+ T cells from PBMCs. Source of these receptors: a human donor with multiple sclerosis.

The chain uses TRBV6-5 and TRBJ2-5; 8 bases fit TRBD2. Looked up from germline, CDR1 is MNHEY and CDR2 is SVGAGI. The CDR3 length is 15 residues. The J segment lost 2 bases and the V segment lost 4 bases, leaving 6 bases of the junction unmatched. The CDR3 spells CASSSSLAVQETQYF. The DNA of the CDR3 is TGTGCCAGCAGTTCCTCACTAGCGGTACAAGAGACCCAGTACTTC.

This chain connects TRBV5-4 to TRBJ1-2, with 7 bases matching TRBD1. Trimming removed 4 bases from V and 6 bases from J; junction bases left unmatched: 9. The CDR3 spans 14 residues. Per the germline V gene, CDR1 is SGHNT and CDR2 is YYREEE (reference sequence). CDR3 nucleotides: TGTGCCAGCAGCGCAGGGGGACTGCCGGATGGCTACACCTTC. It translates to CASSAGGLPDGYTF.

J is TRBJ1-2 and V is TRBV6-5; D might be TRBD1 (6 bases). Trimming stripped 5 bases from V and 4 bases from J, with 17 bases between. The CDR3 has 15 amino acids. CDR1 and CDR2 from the germline V gene are MNHEY and SVGAGI. CDR3 sequence reads: CASSPGPGESYGYTF. In DNA form, the CDR3 reads TGTGCCAGCAGTCCGGGCCCAGGGGAGTCCTATGGCTACACCTTC.

V is TRBV9 and J is TRBJ2-5; the D gene is possibly TRBD2 (5 bases). This CDR3 has 16 residues. Germline CDR1 is SGDLS and CDR2 is YYNGEE. Trimming removed 0 bases at V and 2 bases at J, with 14 bases between. DNA for the CDR3: TGTGCCAGCAGCGTAGCCAGCGGCCTAAAACAAGAGACCCAGTACTTC. Amino acids: CASSVASGLKQETQYF.

This clonotype occurred a few times. The J gene is TRBJ1-1, the V gene TRBV9; weak D call: TRBD1 (5 bases). Per the germline V gene, CDR1 is SGDLS and CDR2 is YYNGEE. V was trimmed by 0 bases and J by 1 base, leaving 13 bases between them. This CDR3 region has 16 residues. The CDR3 spells CASSVGAGMTNTEAFF. Here the CDR3 DNA reads TGTGCCAGCAGCGTAGGGGCAGGGATGACGAACACTGAAGCTTTCTTT.

The chain carries TRBV23-1 and TRBJ2-5; a possible D gene is TRBD1 (7 bases). TRBV23-1 is an open reading frame whose function is uncertain. V lost 4 bases, J lost 3 bases, and 15 bases lay in between. This CDR3 has 15 amino acids. DNA for the CDR3: TGCGCCAGCAGTCTCGGGGGACAGATAGAAGAGACCCAGTACTTC. This codes for CASSLGGQIEETQYF.

The chain uses TRBV9 and TRBJ2-5; possibly TRBD1 for D (6 bases). V dropped 0 bases and J dropped 5 bases, with 11 bases sitting between them. The CDR3 extends over 14 amino acids. Germline V gene lookup returns CDR1 SGDLS and CDR2 YYNGEE. The CDR3: CASSVDSRGETQYF. Written as DNA, the CDR3 is TGTGCCAGCAGCGTAGACTCTAGGGGGGAGACCCAGTACTTC.

The chain combines TRBV28 with TRBJ1-3, with D unresolved. Germline V lookup: CDR1 MDHEN, CDR2 SYDVKM. Trimming removed 10 bases at V and 3 bases at J, with 7 bases between. The CDR3 runs to 11 residues. DNA for the CDR3: TGTGCCACCAAAGGTGGAAACACCATATATTTT. Encoded protein: CATKGGNTIYF.

The chain combines TRBV7-2 with TRBJ2-7; 7 bases align to TRBD2. V lost 5 bases, J lost 6 bases, and 16 bases stayed unmatched. Per germline, CDR1 SGHTA and CDR2 FQGNSA. The CDR3 covers 16 residues. CDR3 in amino acids: CASSPRGAGLSSEQYF. The DNA for the CDR3 is TGTGCCAGCAGCCCCCGGGGAGCGGGACTGTCTAGCGAGCAGTACTTC.